This T cell receptor beta chain was sequenced for a study of molecular identifiers for immune sequencing clone quantification (dated by TCRdb to 2017 to 2018). About the full investigation: For a replicate experiment, RNA from roughly 18,000 or 92,000 naive CD8 T cells was divided into five aliquots, of which four were sequenced. CD8 T cells were used in a methods study to benchmark molecular-identifier clustering-based TCR repertoire sequencing (MIDCIRS) and TCR RNA copy counting.

Libraries of naive CD8 T cells were generated from roughly 21,000 to 960,000 sorted cells, with 10%, 30% or 50% of the purified RNA used. Naive CD8 T cells, defined as CD8+CD4-CCR7+CD45RA+, were FACS-sorted into RLT Plus buffer on a BD FACSAria II. Approximately 9 TCR copies' worth of Jurkat RNA were spiked into roughly 19,000-1,000,000 naive CD8 T cell samples to test detection sensitivity. CD8 T cells were enriched using RosetteSep CD8+ T Cell Enrichment Cocktail and Ficoll-Paque, and the enriched cells then underwent ACK red cell lysis. This clonotype has a count of ten or more. Its cognate antigen has yet to be identified. No base quality values were provided; no much bigger clone lies one nucleotide off. The CDR3 measures 14 amino acids from cysteine to phenylalanine. This entry keeps only the CDR3 DNA: 42 bases, framed from base 1. CDR1 and CDR2, per the germline V gene, are LGHNA and YNFKEQ. V is clipped by 4 bases and J by 2 bases, and the sequence between their germline boundaries is 12 bases long.

Overall study results and their limits: When barcode sub-clustering was omitted, TCR diversity was inflated by chimeric consensus sequences, with chimeras reaching as high as 47%. In CMV-specific effector cells, clones with more than 20 RNA copies accounted for over 99% of molecules, whereas in naive cells such clones accounted for under 1%. Modeling indicated approximately 3.1 TCR RNA copies recovered per cell, compared with around 11 by digital PCR, which implies a capture efficiency of approximately 30%. Spiked-in Jurkat TCR RNA (about ten copies' worth), which is not part of the donor repertoire, was contained in the naive libraries. Spiked-in Jurkat TCR RNA equivalent to a single cell was reported to be detectable even among 850,000 to 1,000,000 naive CD8 T cells. Highly expanded clone sizes could be underestimated because identical TCR molecules may share a barcode.

The library was prepared using PCR. Sequencer: Illumina HiSeq 4000. Bulk TCR libraries were generated as previously described, with the TCR primers listed in Table S5 used. Purification of total RNA was performed with the Qiagen AllPrep DNA/RNA kit. Reads from multiple sequencing runs of the same library were pooled before analysis. Concerning the study's data processing: Reads were retained only if the reads had an exact TCR constant sequence, and the retained reads were trimmed to 150 nt and grouped according to their 12-nt molecular barcodes. Reads inside each barcode group were sub-clustered using a 15% Levenshtein threshold, and a quality-weighted consensus sequence was constructed for each RNA molecule. Non-functional sequences were discarded, and so were lower-count sequences lying one edit away from another sequence. On the basis of fitting two negative binomial distributions, barcode sub-clusters with fewer than 20% of the maximum read count were discarded. TCRdb reran the public reads through fastp at Q25 and MiXCR, keeping productive beta chains. Here each entry gathers all rows of one CDR3 protein and keeps the most common genes and DNA. None of the V and J calls come from the authors' own analysis; TCRdb made them. The sample table holds about 640,000 distinct CDR3 sequences, of which 20% were seen once. The ten largest make up 0.75% to 0.95% of the sample.

The receptor was isolated from a human donor in good health. Some libraries in this study had Jurkat cell RNA spiked in. The rearrangement combines TRBV4-2 with TRBJ2-7; a weak D assignment points to TRBD2 (6 bases agree). The sequenced material came from naive CD8+ T cells from blood, with Jurkat cell RNA spiked in. The sample's cell subset or site label is to be understood as: FACS-sorted CD8+CD4-CCR7+CD45RA+ naive T cells. The sequenced DNA: TGTGCCAGCAGCCTTAGCGGCGAGACCTACGAGCAGTACTTC. The translation is CASSLSGETYEQYF.